A single sample gave rise to the 15 T cell receptor beta chains below, sequenced in a study of early T cells in non-severe SARS-CoV-2 infection. TCRdb independently ran MiXCR on the 5' RACE reads; one entry per CDR3 protein. The table shows under 50,000 distinct CDR3 sequences, with around 23% occurring only once. Specimen: whole blood, collected at baseline. These receptors came from an adult who was a healthcare worker with PCR-confirmed SARS-CoV-2 infection or an uninfected control (not recorded which).

The sample holds a few counts of this clonotype. CDR3 amino acids: CASLGENQETQYF. DNA for the CDR3: TGTGCCAGCTTAGGGGAGAATCAAGAGACCCAGTACTTC. This chain uses TRBV5-4 with TRBJ2-5, with D perhaps given as TRBD1 or TRBD2 (5 bases each). Deletions cut 7 bases from V and 2 bases from J, with 12 bases between. This CDR3 comprises 13 residues. CDR1 is SGHNT and CDR2 is YYREEE in the germline V gene (reference sequence).

This clonotype was recorded a few times. The genes are TRBV5-1 and TRBJ1-6; 7 nucleotides align to TRBD1. V lost 0 bases to trimming and J lost 7 bases; unmatched junction nucleotides: 4. Looked up from germline, CDR1 is SGHRS and CDR2 is YFSETQ. The CDR3 runs 15 residues. The CDR3 bases are TGCGCCAGCAGCTTGGTAGAGGGGGCAAATTCACCCCTCCACTTT. It yields the protein CASSLVEGANSPLHF.

This clonotype showed up just a few times. For the CDR3, the DNA is TGTGCCATCAGTGAGCTGGAACAGGGGTACAAGTATGGCTACACCTTC. This encodes CAISELEQGYKYGYTF. This chain links TRBV10-3 with TRBJ1-2; 7 bases match TRBD1. The CDR3 contains 16 residues. V shed 2 bases and J 5 bases; nucleotides not matched to a gene: 11. The germline CDR1 and CDR2 sequences are ENHRY and SYGVKD.

The genes are TRBV6-6 and TRBJ1-6, with D perhaps TRBD1 (6 bases). CDR1 and CDR2 from the germline V gene are MNHNY and SVGAGI (reference sequence). This CDR3 comprises 14 residues. Trimming shortened V by 0 bases and J by 10 bases, and 10 bases separated the two germline ends. Here the CDR3 DNA reads TGTGCCAGCAGTTACTCGTCAGGGGCGTCACCCCTCCACTTT. This translates into CASSYSSGASPLHF.

The CDR3, as DNA: TGTGCCAGCAGCCAGCGGAGCGGGGGGGCGTCCGAGCAGTACTTC. Translating it yields CASSQRSGGASEQYF. The chain combines TRBV3-1 with TRBJ2-7; 10 nucleotides align to TRBD2. Unmatched junction bases numbered 8, after V lost 3 bases and J lost 6 bases. Germline-derived CDR1 and CDR2 are LGHDT and YNNKEL (reference sequence). CDR3 length: 15 residues.

This clonotype was detected only a few times. V and J are TRBV5-1 and TRBJ1-5; D possibly corresponds to TRBD1 (5 bases). The length of the CDR3 is 13 residues. Trimming took off 1 base at V and 7 bases at J, with 9 bases between the two ends. Germline CDR1 reads SGHRS; CDR2 reads YFSETQ. CDR3 in DNA: TGCGCCAGCAGCTTGAATACAGGCCAGCCCCAGCATTTT. Residues: CASSLNTGQPQHF.

This chain uses TRBV29-1 with TRBJ2-3, with 10 bases identical to TRBD2. The J segment lost 5 bases and the V segment lost 3 bases, leaving 11 bases of the junction unmatched. The CDR3 runs 16 residues. Germline values: CDR1 SQVTM, CDR2 ANQGSEA. The CDR3 here is CSVDRASGGSRDTQYF. The CDR3 DNA reads TGCAGCGTTGATAGGGCTAGCGGGGGCTCCAGAGATACGCAGTATTTT.

The genes are TRBV5-6 and TRBJ2-3; a weak D match, TRBD2 (5 bases). Looked up from germline, CDR1 is SGHDT and CDR2 is YYEEEE. The CDR3 is 16 amino acids. V shed 4 bases and J shed 4 bases, with 19 bases lying between them. CDR3: CASSPPSFRRADTQYF. The CDR3 DNA sequence: TGTGCCAGCAGCCCGCCAAGCTTCAGGCGGGCAGATACGCAGTATTTT.

The rearrangement joins TRBV3-1 to TRBJ2-3; D may be TRBD1 (6 bases). Germline-derived CDR1 and CDR2 are LGHDT and YNNKEL (reference sequence). CDR3 size: 16 residues. Trimming pared 1 base from V and 0 bases from J, leaving 11 bases between. Here the CDR3 reads CASSQGLRGSTDTQYF. The DNA of the CDR3 is TGTGCCAGCAGCCAAGGGCTCAGGGGAAGCACAGATACGCAGTATTTT.

This chain links TRBV10-2 with TRBJ2-3; no reliable D call. CDR1 and CDR2 (germline): WSHSY, SAAADI. V lost 8 bases and J 7 bases, leaving 13 bases between the germline ends. CDR3 length: 12 amino acids. CDR3 sequence reads: CASQSPSNTQYF. CDR3 coding DNA: TGCGCCAGCCAATCTCCTTCAAATACGCAGTATTTT.

The chain joins TRBV11-2 to TRBJ1-5, with 7 bases identical to TRBD1. CDR1 is SGHAT and CDR2 is FQNNGV in the germline V gene. V trimming: 5 bases; J trimming: 6 bases; junction bases outside the gene matches: 13. The CDR3 is 16 residues long. The CDR3 DNA reads TGTGCCAGCAGCCCAATTGGGACAGCAGGTTCTCAGCCCCAGCATTTT. Amino acids: CASSPIGTAGSQPQHF.

This chain joins TRBV5-8 and TRBJ2-7; maybe TRBD1 (6 bases). Germline lookup yields CDR1 SGHTS and CDR2 YDEGEE. CDR3 length equals 13 residues. V was trimmed by 2 bases and J by 2 bases, leaving 8 bases between them. CDR3 in DNA: TGTGCCAGCAGCTTCGAGGGGGCCTACGAGCAGTACTTC. This codes for CASSFEGAYEQYF.

The gene calls are TRBV18 and TRBJ1-2; TRBD1 might be the D (5 bases). The germline CDR1 and CDR2 sequences are KGHSH and LQKENI. The V and J ends lost 4 bases and 1 base respectively, with 19 bases between them. The CDR3 length is 17 residues. The CDR3 bases are TGTGCCAGCTCACTCGGAAGGGGAGGAGGTGGTAACTATGGCTACACCTTC. Translating gives CASSLGRGGGGNYGYTF.

This clonotype was seen only a few times. The chain carries TRBV21-1 and TRBJ1-2; the DNA was not used to check the table's D call, TRBD1. TRBV21-1 is deemed a pseudogene. CDR3 size: 18 residues. The CDR3 loop is CASSEHLPGQGLGYGYTF. The DNA for the CDR3 is TGTGCCAGCAGCGAGCATCTACCGGGACAGGGGTTAGGCTATGGCTACACCTTC.

The chain carries TRBV12-3 or TRBV12-4 and TRBJ1-2; D perhaps matches TRBD1 (5 bases). Trimming cost V 4 bases and J 6 bases, with 18 bases left between them. The CDR3 totals 15 residues. This CDR3 reads CASSSRDAPGDGYTF. CDR3 coding DNA: TGTGCCAGCAGTTCGAGGGACGCCCCCGGGGATGGCTACACCTTC.